This T cell receptor (beta chain) appears in the sequencing data of a study of blood T cell repertoires in COVID-19. The wider study: Collection of acute and convalescent COVID-19 samples took place in the United States, Italy and Spain. Sources were T cells, B-cell-depleted T cells, or PBMCs; the material itself was cDNA or gDNA.

Original handling: For nucleated cells, counts were estimated from reference gene primer amplification. TCRdb's table, derived via immunoSEQ multiplex PCR, lists solely in-frame clones and lacks some. V and J calls and clone size are those listed in that table; D and trimming were worked out from the DNA. The sample lists some 270,000 clones, over 75% occurring once. Germline V gives CDR1 SGHKS, CDR2 YYEKEE (reference sequence). CDR3 size: 15 residues. V dropped 1 base and J dropped 5; count of bases not matched to a gene: 8. This TCR was recovered from a woman between 65 and 79 years old with acute or convalescent COVID-19. The chain employs TRBV5-5 and TRBJ2-7; 8 nucleotides line up with TRBD1. Material: peripheral blood. CDR3 region: CASSLLPGGYDEQYF. The CDR3 DNA reads as TGTGCCAGCAGCTTGTTGCCAGGGGGCTATGACGAGCAGTACTTC.